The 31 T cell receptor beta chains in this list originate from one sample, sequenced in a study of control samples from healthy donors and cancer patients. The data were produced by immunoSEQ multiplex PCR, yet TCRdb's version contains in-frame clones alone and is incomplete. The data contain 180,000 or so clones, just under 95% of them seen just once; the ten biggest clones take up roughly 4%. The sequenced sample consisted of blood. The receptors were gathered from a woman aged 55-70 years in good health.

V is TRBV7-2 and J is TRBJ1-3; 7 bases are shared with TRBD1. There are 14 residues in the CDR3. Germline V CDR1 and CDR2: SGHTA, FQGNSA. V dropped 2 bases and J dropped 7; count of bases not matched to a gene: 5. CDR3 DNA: TGTGCCAGCAGCTTAACTGGGACAGTGAACACCATATATTTT. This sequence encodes CASSLTGTVNTIYF.

CDR3 protein: CASNRVMGEKLFF. The CDR3 DNA is TGTGCCAGCAACAGGGTTATGGGTGAAAAACTGTTTTTT. The chain is built from TRBV2 and TRBJ1-4; D might be TRBD1 (6 bases). The CDR3 is 13 amino acids. Germline lookup yields CDR1 SNHLY and CDR2 FYNNEI. V gave up 7 bases and J gave up 7 bases, with 13 bases separating them.

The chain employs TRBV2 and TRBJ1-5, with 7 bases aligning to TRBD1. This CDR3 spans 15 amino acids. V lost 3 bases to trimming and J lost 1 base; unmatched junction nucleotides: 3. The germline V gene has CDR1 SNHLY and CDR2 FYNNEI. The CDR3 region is CASSEEGASNQPQHF. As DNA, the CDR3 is TGTGCCAGCAGTGAGGAGGGGGCAAGCAATCAGCCCCAGCATTTT.

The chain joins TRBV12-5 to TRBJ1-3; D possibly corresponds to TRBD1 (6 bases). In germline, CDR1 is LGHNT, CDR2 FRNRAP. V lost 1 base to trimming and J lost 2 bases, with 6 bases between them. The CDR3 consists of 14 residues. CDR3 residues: CASGLAGAGNTIYF. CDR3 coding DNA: TGTGCTAGTGGTTTGGCAGGGGCTGGAAACACCATATATTTT.

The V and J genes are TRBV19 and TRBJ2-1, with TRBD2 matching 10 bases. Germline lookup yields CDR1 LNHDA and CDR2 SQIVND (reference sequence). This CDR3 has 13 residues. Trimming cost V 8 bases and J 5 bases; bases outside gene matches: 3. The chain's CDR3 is CASRTSGNNEQFF. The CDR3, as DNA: TGTGCCAGTCGGACTAGCGGCAACAATGAGCAGTTCTTC.

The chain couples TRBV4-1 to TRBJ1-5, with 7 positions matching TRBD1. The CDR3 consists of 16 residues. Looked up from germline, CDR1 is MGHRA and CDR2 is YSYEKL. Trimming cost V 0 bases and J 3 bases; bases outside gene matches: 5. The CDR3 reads CASSQDQGEPNQPQHF. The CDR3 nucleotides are TGCGCCAGCAGCCAAGATCAGGGGGAACCCAATCAGCCCCAGCATTTT.

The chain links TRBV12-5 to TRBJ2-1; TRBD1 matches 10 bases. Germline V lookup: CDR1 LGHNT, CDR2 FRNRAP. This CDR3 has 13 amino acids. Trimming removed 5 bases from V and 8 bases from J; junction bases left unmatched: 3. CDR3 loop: CASGPGTGDEQFF. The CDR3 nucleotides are TGTGCTAGTGGTCCCGGGACAGGGGATGAGCAGTTCTTC.

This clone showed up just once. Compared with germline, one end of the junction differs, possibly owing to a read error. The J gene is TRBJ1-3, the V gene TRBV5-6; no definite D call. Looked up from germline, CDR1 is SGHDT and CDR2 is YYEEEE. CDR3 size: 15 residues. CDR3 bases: TGTGCCAGCAGTTCGACTATGAGCTCTGAAAACACCATATATTTT. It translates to CASSSTMSSENTIYF.

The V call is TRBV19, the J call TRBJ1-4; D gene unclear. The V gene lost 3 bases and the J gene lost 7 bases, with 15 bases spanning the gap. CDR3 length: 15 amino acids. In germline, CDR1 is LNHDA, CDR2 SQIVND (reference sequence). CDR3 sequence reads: CASSIVRGNSEKLFF. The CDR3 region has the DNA TGTGCCAGTAGTATCGTTCGGGGAAATAGTGAAAAACTGTTTTTT.

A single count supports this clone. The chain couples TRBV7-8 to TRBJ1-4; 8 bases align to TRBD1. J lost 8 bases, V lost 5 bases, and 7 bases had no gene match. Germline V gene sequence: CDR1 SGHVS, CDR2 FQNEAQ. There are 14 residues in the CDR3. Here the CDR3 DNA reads TGTGCCAGCAGCCGAGACAGGGGAGGGGAAAAACTGTTTTTT. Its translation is CASSRDRGGEKLFF.

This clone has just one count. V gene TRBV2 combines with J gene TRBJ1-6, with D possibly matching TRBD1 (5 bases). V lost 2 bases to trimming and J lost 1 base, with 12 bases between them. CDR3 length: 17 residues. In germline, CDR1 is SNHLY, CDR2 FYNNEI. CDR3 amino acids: CASSERAGGSYNSPLHF. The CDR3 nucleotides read TGTGCCAGCAGTGAAAGAGCCGGGGGGTCCTATAATTCACCCCTCCACTTT.

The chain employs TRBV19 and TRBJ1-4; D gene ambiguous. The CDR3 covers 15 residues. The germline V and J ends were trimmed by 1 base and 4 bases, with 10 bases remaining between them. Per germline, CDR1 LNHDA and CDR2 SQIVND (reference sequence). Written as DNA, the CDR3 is TGTGCCAGTAGTATAGCCCATGGAGGTAATGAAAAACTGTTTTTT. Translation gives CASSIAHGGNEKLFF. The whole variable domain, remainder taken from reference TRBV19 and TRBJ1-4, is DGGITQSPKYLFRKEGQNVTLSCEQNLNHDAMYWYRQDPGQGLRLIYYSQIVNDFQKGDIAEGYSVSREKKESFPLTVTSAQKNPTAFYLCASSIAHGGNEKLFFGSGTQLSVL.

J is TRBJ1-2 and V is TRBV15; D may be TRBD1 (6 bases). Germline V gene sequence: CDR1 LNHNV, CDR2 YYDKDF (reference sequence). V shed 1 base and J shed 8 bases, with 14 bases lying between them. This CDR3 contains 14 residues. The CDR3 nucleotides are TGTGCCACCAGCAGAGGTAGGACAGAGGACGGCTACACCTTC. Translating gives CATSRGRTEDGYTF.

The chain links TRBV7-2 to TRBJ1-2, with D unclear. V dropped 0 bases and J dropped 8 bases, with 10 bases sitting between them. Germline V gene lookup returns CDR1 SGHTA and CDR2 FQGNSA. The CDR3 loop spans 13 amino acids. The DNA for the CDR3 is TGTGCCAGCAGCTTAGCTATGGTAGGGGGCTACACCTTC. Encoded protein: CASSLAMVGGYTF.

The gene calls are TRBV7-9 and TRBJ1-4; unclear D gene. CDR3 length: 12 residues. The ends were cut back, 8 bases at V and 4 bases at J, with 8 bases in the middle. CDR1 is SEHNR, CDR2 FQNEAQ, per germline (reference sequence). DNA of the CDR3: TGTGCCAGCGGCAGAGATAATGAAAAACTGTTTTTT. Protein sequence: CASGRDNEKLFF.

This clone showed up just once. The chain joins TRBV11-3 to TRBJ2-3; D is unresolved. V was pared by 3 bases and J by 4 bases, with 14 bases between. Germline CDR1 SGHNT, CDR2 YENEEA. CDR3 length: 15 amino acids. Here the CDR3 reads CASSFGHLFADTQYF. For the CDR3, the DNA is TGTGCCAGCAGCTTCGGCCACCTCTTCGCAGATACGCAGTATTTT.

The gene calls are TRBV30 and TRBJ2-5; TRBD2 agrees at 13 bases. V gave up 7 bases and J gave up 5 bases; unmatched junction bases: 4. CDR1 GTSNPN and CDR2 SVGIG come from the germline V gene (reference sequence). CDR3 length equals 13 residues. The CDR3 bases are TGTGCCTTAACTAGCGGGGGGGCTGAGACCCAGTACTTC. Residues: CALTSGGAETQYF.

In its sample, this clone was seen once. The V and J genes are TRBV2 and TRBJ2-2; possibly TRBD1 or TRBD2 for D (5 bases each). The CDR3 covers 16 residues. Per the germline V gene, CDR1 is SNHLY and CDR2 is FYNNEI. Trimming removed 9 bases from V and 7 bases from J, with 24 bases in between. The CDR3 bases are TGTGCCAGTCGATCGGGATCAGGGCAAGCAAACGGGGAGCTGTTTTTT. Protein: CASRSGSGQANGELFF.

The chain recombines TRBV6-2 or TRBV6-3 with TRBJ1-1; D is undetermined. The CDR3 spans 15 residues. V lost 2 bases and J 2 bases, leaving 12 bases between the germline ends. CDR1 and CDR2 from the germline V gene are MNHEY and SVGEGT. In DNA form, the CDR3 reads TGTGCCAGCAGTTACGGAGGAGACTTCAACACTGAAGCTTTCTTT. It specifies CASSYGGDFNTEAFF.

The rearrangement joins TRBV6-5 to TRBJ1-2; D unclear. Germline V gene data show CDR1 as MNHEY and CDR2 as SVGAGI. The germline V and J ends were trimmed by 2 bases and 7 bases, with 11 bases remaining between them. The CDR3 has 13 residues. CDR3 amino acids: CASSYVAWGGYTF. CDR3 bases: TGTGCCAGCAGTTACGTGGCGTGGGGTGGCTACACCTTC.

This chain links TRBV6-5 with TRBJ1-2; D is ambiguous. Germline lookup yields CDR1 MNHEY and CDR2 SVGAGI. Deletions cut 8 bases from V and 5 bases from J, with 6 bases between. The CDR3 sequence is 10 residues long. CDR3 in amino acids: CASEYYGYTF. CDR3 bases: TGTGCCAGCGAGTATTATGGCTACACCTTC.

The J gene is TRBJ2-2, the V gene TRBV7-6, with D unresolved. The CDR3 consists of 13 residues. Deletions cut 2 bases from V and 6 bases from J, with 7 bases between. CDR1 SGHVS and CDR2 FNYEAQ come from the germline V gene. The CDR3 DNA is TGTGCCAGCAGCTTAAGGTCCGCCGGGGAGCTGTTTTTT. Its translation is CASSLRSAGELFF. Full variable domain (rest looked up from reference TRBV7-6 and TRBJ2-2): GAGVSQSPRYKVTKRGQDVALRCDPISGHVSLYWYRQALGQGPEFLTYFNYEAQQDKSGLPNDRFSAERPEGSISTLTIQRTEQRDSAMYRCASSLRSAGELFFGEGSRLTVL.

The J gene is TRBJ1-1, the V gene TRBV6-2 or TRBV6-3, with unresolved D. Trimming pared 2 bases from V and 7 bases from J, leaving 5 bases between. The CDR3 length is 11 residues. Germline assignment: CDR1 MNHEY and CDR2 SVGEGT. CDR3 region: CASSYGVEAFF. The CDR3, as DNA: TGTGCCAGCAGTTACGGGGTTGAAGCTTTCTTT.

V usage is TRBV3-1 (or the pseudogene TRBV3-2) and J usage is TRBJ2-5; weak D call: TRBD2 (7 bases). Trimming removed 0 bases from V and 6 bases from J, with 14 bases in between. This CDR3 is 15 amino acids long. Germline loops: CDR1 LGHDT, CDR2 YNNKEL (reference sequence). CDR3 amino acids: CASSQEPRGLQTQYF. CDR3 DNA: TGTGCCAGCAGCCAAGAACCGCGGGGGCTGCAGACCCAGTACTTC.

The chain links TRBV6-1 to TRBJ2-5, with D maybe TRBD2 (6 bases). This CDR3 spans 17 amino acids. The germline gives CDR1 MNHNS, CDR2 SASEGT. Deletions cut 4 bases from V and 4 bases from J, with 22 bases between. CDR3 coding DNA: TGTGCCAGCAGTGCACCCGGGACTCCCTGGCTGGGAGAGACCCAGTACTTC. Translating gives CASSAPGTPWLGETQYF.

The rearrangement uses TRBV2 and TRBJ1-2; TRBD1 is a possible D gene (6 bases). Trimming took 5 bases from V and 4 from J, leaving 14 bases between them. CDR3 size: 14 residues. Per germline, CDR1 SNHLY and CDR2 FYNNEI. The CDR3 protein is CASSTTRTAYGYTF. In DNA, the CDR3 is TGTGCCAGCAGTACCACCCGGACAGCCTATGGCTACACCTTC.

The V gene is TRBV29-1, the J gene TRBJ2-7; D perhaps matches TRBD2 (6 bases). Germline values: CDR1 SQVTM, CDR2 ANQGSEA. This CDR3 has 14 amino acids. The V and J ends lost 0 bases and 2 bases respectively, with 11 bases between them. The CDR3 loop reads CSVEDPGGTYEQYF. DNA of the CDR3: TGCAGCGTTGAAGATCCCGGGGGAACCTACGAGCAGTACTTC.

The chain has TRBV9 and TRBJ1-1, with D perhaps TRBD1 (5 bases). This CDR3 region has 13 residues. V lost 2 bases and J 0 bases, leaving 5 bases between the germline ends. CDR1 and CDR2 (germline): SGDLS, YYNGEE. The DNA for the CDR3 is TGTGCCAGCAGCGTGACAGTGAACACTGAAGCTTTCTTT. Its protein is CASSVTVNTEAFF.

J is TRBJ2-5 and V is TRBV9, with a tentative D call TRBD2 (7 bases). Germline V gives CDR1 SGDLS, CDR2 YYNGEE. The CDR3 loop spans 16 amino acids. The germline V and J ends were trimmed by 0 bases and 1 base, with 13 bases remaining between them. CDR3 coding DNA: TGTGCCAGCAGCGTAGCCACGGGGGGCCCCCAAGAGACCCAGTACTTC. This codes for CASSVATGGPQETQYF.

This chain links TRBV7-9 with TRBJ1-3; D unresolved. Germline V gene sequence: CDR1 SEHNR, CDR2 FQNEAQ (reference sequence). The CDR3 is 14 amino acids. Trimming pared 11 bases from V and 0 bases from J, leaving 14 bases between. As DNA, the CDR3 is TGTGCCTTTGGCGGACCTTACTCTGGAAACACCATATATTTT. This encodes CAFGGPYSGNTIYF.

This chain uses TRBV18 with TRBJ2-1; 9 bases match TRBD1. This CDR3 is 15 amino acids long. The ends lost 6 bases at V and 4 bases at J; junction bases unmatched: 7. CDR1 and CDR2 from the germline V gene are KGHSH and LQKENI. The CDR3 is CASSPRTGEYNEQFF. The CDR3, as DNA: TGTGCCAGCTCGCCGAGGACAGGGGAATACAATGAGCAGTTCTTC.